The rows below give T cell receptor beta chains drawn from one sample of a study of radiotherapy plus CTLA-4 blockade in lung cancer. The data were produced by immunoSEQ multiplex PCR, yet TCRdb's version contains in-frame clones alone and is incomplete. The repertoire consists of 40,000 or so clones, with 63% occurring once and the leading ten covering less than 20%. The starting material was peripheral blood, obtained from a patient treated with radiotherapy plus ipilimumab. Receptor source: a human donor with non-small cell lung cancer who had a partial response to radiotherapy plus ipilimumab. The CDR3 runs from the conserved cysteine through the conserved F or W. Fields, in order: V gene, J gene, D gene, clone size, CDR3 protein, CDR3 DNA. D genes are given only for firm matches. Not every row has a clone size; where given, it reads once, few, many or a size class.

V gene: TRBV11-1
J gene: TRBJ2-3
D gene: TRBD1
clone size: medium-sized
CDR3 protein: CASSLAAGQGPDTQYF
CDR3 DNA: TGTGCCAGCAGCTTAGCAGCTGGACAGGGTCCCGATACGCAGTATTTT

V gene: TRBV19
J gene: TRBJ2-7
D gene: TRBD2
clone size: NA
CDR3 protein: CASSFGLAGGYEQYF
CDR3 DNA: TGTGCCAGTAGTTTCGGACTAGCGGGGGGCTACGAGCAGTACTTC

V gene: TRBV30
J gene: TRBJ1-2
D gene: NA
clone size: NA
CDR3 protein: CAWSRTYRETNYGYTF
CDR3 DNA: TGTGCCTGGAGTCGAACTTACAGGGAGACTAACTATGGCTACACCTTC

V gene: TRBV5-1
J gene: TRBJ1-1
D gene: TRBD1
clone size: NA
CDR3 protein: CASSLGTANTEAFF
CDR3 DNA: TGCGCCAGCAGCCTCGGGACAGCGAACACTGAAGCTTTCTTT

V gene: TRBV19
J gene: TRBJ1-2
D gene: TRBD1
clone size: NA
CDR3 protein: CASTRDRATSRYGYTF
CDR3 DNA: TGTGCCAGTACTCGGGACAGGGCGACCTCGAGGTATGGCTACACCTTC

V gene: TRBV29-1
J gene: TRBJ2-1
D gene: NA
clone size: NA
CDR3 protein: CSVDKGEKQFF
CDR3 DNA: TGCAGCGTTGACAAGGGGGAGAAACAGTTCTTC

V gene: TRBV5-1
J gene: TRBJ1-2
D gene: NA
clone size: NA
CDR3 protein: CASSPRGERGYTF
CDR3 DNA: TGTGCCAGCAGCCCCCGGGGAGAGAGGGGCTACACCTTC

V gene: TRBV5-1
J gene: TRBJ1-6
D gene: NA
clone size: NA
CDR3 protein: CASSFGDMSSPLHF
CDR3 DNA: TGCGCCAGCAGCTTCGGGGACATGTCCTCACCCCTCCACTTT

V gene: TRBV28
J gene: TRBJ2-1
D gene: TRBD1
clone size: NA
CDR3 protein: CASGYGTGLYNEQFF
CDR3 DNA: TGTGCCAGCGGTTACGGGACAGGGCTTTACAATGAGCAGTTCTTC

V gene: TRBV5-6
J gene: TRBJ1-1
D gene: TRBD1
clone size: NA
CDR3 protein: CASSGQGWTEAFF
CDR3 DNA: TGTGCCAGCAGTGGACAGGGATGGACTGAAGCTTTCTTT

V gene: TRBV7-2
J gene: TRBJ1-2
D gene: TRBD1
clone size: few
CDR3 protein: CASSSAGTGIGYTF
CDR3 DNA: TGTGCCAGCAGCTCCGCCGGGACAGGGATTGGCTACACCTTC

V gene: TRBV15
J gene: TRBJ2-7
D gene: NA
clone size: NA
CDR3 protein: CATSRGYEQYF
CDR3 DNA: TGTGCCACCTCCAGGGGATACGAGCAGTACTTC

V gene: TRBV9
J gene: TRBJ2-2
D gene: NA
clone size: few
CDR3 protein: CASSLQGWENTGELFF
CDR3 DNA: TGTGCCAGCAGCCTACAGGGTTGGGAGAACACCGGGGAGCTGTTTTTT

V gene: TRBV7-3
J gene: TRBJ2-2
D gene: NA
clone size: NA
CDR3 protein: CASSEQGRMLTGELFF
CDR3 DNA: TGTGCCAGCAGCGAACAGGGGAGGATGTTGACCGGGGAGCTGTTTTTT

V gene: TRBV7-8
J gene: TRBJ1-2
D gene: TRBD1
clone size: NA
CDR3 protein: CASSLFTIAGTGGTLNYGYTF
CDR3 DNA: TGTGCCAGCAGCTTGTTCACAATAGCCGGGACAGGGGGCACCCTTAACTATGGCTACACCTTC

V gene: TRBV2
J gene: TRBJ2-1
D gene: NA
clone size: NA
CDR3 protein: CASSVNNEQFF
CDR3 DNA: TGTGCCAGCAGTGTCAACAATGAGCAGTTCTTC

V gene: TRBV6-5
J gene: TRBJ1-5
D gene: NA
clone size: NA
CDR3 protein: CASQVGNQPQHF
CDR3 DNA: TGTGCCAGCCAGGTAGGCAATCAGCCCCAGCATTTT

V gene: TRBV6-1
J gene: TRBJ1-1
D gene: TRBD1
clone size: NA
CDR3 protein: CASRTGWAQGTEAFF
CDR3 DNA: TGTGCCAGCAGGACAGGGTGGGCCCAGGGCACTGAAGCTTTCTTT

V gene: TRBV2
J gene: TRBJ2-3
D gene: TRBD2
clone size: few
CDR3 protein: CASSEALRGGTDTQYF
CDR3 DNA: TGTGCCAGCAGTGAAGCGCTGCGGGGGGGCACAGATACGCAGTATTTT

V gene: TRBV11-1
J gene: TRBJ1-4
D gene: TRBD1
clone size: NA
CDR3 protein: CASSTGQGYATNEKLFF
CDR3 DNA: TGTGCCAGCAGCACCGGACAGGGTTACGCAACTAATGAAAAACTGTTTTTT

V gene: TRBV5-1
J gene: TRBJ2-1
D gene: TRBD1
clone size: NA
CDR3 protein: CASSLGQGDVVEQFF
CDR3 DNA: TGCGCCAGCAGCTTGGGACAGGGGGACGTGGTTGAGCAGTTCTTC

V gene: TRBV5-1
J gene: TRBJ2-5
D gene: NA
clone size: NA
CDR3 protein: CASSLVTGITETQYF
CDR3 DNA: TGCGCCAGCAGCTTGGTGACGGGGATCACGGAGACCCAGTACTTC

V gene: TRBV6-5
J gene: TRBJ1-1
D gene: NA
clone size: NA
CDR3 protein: CASSVKMNTEAFF
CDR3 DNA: TGTGCCAGCTCAGTAAAAATGAACACTGAAGCTTTCTTT